Listed here are 20 T cell receptor beta chains from one sample, sequenced in a study of shared clonotypes between healthy human individuals. Sequencing used immunoSEQ multiplex PCR; TCRdb keeps in-frame clones, though not all of them. The repertoire holds over a million clones, with about 80% as singletons. The sample taken for sequencing was memory CD4+ T cells from PBMCs. Sample subset: CD45RA-negative fraction. All receptors derive from a man between 18 and 29 years old in good health. Some clones in this sample may be carry-over from other donors' samples.

V is TRBV6-5 and J is TRBJ2-7; D is unclear. This CDR3 is built from 14 residues. Germline V CDR1 and CDR2: MNHEY, SVGAGI. Trimming left V 5 bases short and J 6 bases short, with 17 bases between. CDR3 residues: CASSEDGSRPEQYF. The CDR3 region has the DNA TGTGCCAGCAGTGAGGACGGGTCCCGCCCCGAGCAGTACTTC.

Ten or more counts support this clone. This chain joins TRBV28 and TRBJ1-5; D is undetermined. This CDR3 spans 12 amino acids. Trimming pared 5 bases from V and 4 bases from J, leaving 6 bases between. Germline V gene data show CDR1 as MDHEN and CDR2 as SYDVKM. The CDR3 DNA reads as TGTGCCAGCAGTAAAATGAATCAGCCCCAGCATTTT. Residues: CASSKMNQPQHF.

V gene TRBV4-3 combines with J gene TRBJ2-1, with TRBD1 matching 8 bases. Germline values: CDR1 LGHNA, CDR2 YSLEER. CDR3 length equals 15 residues. The V segment lost 1 base and the J segment 9 bases; nucleotides outside the gene matches: 8. The CDR3 here is CASSQARTGLSEQFF. DNA of the CDR3: TGCGCCAGCAGCCAAGCCCGGACAGGGTTGAGTGAGCAGTTCTTC.

Worth noting for this clone: The same CDR3 can be traced to other DNA sequences in this sample. V gene TRBV7-2 combines with J gene TRBJ2-7, with 7 bases fitting TRBD1. CDR1 SGHTA and CDR2 FQGNSA come from the germline V gene. The length of the CDR3 is 14 residues. After removal of 5 bases from V and 2 bases from J, the junction contained 6 bases not matched to a gene. The CDR3 nucleotides read TGTGCCAGCAGCCCATCCGGGACAGCCTACGAGCAGTACTTC. Protein product: CASSPSGTAYEQYF.

The chain combines TRBV30 with TRBJ2-2; D assignment may be TRBD1 or TRBD2 (5 bases each). Germline values: CDR1 GTSNPN, CDR2 SVGIG (reference sequence). CDR3 length equals 15 residues. With 3 bases removed from V and 6 bases from J, the gap between germline ends came to 17 bases. CDR3 sequence: CAWSEPGPSPGELFF. CDR3 nucleotides: TGTGCCTGGAGCGAACCGGGACCTAGTCCCGGGGAGCTGTTTTTT. The full variable domain, in which reference TRBV30 and TRBJ2-2 provide the parts outside the CDR3, is SQTIHQWPATLVQPVGSPLSLECTVEGTSNPNLYWYRQAAGRGLQLLFYSVGIGQISSEVPQNLSASRPQDRQFILSSKKLLLSDSGFYLCAWSEPGPSPGELFFGEGSRLTVL.

This rearrangement joins TRBV5-4 to TRBJ2-1; 15 nucleotides match TRBD2. CDR1 and CDR2 from the germline V gene are SGHNT and YYREEE (reference sequence). With V trimmed by 2 bases and J by 0 bases, 3 bases remained unmatched. The CDR3 runs to 18 residues. The CDR3 loop reads CASSFGTSGRPSYNEQFF. CDR3 in DNA: TGTGCCAGCAGCTTTGGGACTAGCGGGAGGCCCTCCTACAATGAGCAGTTCTTC.

V and J are TRBV7-3 and TRBJ2-5; no reliable D call. CDR1 and CDR2 (germline): SGHTA, FQGTGA. CDR3 length: 13 residues. Trimming cost V 3 bases and J 3 bases, with 8 bases left between them. CDR3 amino acids: CASSFGTKETQYF. CDR3 sequence (DNA): TGTGCCAGCAGCTTCGGCACTAAAGAGACCCAGTACTTC.

This clone has more than one count but fewer than ten. The genes are TRBV28 and TRBJ1-2, with D unclear. Germline CDR1 reads MDHEN; CDR2 reads SYDVKM. The CDR3 consists of 12 residues. V lost 6 bases to trimming and J lost 8 bases, with 13 bases between them. The CDR3 coding sequence is TGTGCCAGCAGGGGAACGGGAGCCGGCTACACCTTC. This gives the protein CASRGTGAGYTF.

The chain is built from TRBV4-2 and TRBJ1-5, with a weak D call TRBD1 (5 bases). The germline V gene encodes CDR1 LGHNA and CDR2 YNFKEQ. V was pared by 3 bases and J by 2 bases, with 26 bases between. The CDR3 spans 20 residues. CDR3 in DNA: TGTGCCAGCAGCCATCACGTTGGGGCAGATCGTACGTTTGGCAATCAGCCCCAGCATTTT. It translates to CASSHHVGADRTFGNQPQHF.

The gene calls are TRBV28 and TRBJ1-2; D is undetermined. Trimming took 6 bases from V and 4 from J, leaving 9 bases between them. Germline CDR1 and CDR2: MDHEN and SYDVKM. The CDR3 extends over 12 amino acids. CDR3 bases: TGTGCCAGCAGGCTACCAGGCTATGGCTACACCTTC. This translates into CASRLPGYGYTF.

This chain uses TRBV2 with TRBJ1-5; unclear D gene. The CDR3 loop spans 13 amino acids. Looked up from germline, CDR1 is SNHLY and CDR2 is FYNNEI. The V end was cut by 6 bases, the J end by 3 bases, with 9 bases between. The CDR3 reads CASSRDYNQPQHF. CDR3 in DNA: TGTGCCAGCAGCCGGGATTACAATCAGCCCCAGCATTTT.

This clone occurred a few times. V and J are TRBV7-3 and TRBJ1-1; a weak D match, TRBD1 (5 bases). V lost 2 bases and J lost 5, with 6 bases in between. The CDR3 is 12 residues long. CDR1 and CDR2 from the germline V gene are SGHTA and FQGTGA. This chain's CDR3 is CASSLRGTEAFF. CDR3 bases: TGTGCCAGCAGCTTACGGGGGACTGAAGCTTTCTTT.

The V and J genes are TRBV28 and TRBJ2-6; 9 nucleotides align to TRBD2. CDR1 and CDR2 (germline): MDHEN, SYDVKM. V was clipped by 7 bases and J by 4 bases; unmatched bases: 11. This CDR3 has 17 amino acids. The CDR3, as DNA: TGTGCCAGCACCTCAGCGGGAGGCGGAGTAGGGGCCAACGTCCTGACTTTC. Its translation: CASTSAGGGVGANVLTF.

V is TRBV4-1 and J is TRBJ2-1; 8 bases line up with TRBD2. CDR3 size: 16 residues. The junction had 6 bases not matched to a gene; V was cut back by 1 base and J by 4 bases. From germline, CDR1 is MGHRA and CDR2 YSYEKL. Written as DNA, the CDR3 is TGCGCCAGCAGCCAAGGATGGGGCGGGGGGTACAATGAGCAGTTCTTC. Its protein is CASSQGWGGGYNEQFF.

With regard to this clone: At the DNA level, this CDR3 is encoded by other sequences in the same sample as well. The rearrangement uses TRBV28 and TRBJ1-2, with no clear D. The CDR3 runs to 12 residues. V gave up 2 bases and J gave up 7 bases, with 8 bases separating them. Looked up from germline, CDR1 is MDHEN and CDR2 is SYDVKM. The CDR3 sequence: CASSLGGTGYTF. The CDR3 DNA is TGTGCCAGCAGTTTAGGCGGCACTGGCTACACCTTC.

On this clone: A much bigger clone sits one base away, suggesting this may be a read error. This sequence joins TRBV11-3 and TRBJ2-3; D call uncertain. CDR3 length: 15 residues. CDR1 SGHNT and CDR2 YENEEA come from the germline V gene. Trimming removed 1 base from V and 4 bases from J, with 12 bases in between. In DNA form, the CDR3 reads TGTGCCAGCAGCTTAGGCGACACACCATCAGATACGCAGTATTTT. Protein sequence: CASSLGDTPSDTQYF.

This clone was seen a single time. CDR3 protein: CASSGGQILWPQHF. The CDR3 bases are TGTGCCAGCAGTGGCGGACAGATTCTATGGCCCCAGCATTTT. This chain joins TRBV6-1 and TRBJ1-5; weak D call: TRBD1 (6 bases). The V and J ends lost 4 bases and 9 bases respectively, with 16 bases between them. This CDR3 is 14 amino acids long. Germline CDR1 and CDR2: MNHNS and SASEGT.

This clone was counted at least ten times. The same CDR3 arises from other DNA sequences in this sample as well. The chain employs TRBV28 and TRBJ1-2; D unclear. CDR1 is MDHEN and CDR2 is SYDVKM in the germline V gene. V lost 3 bases and J lost 0, with 11 bases in between. The CDR3 runs to 15 residues. CDR3 nucleotides: TGTGCCAGCAGTTTTCTTCCAAGGTCTAACTATGGCTACACCTTC. Its translation: CASSFLPRSNYGYTF.

The gene calls are TRBV29-1 and TRBJ1-1; 8 bases align to TRBD1. V trimming: 1 base; J trimming: 4 bases; junction bases outside the gene matches: 2. Per germline, CDR1 SQVTM and CDR2 ANQGSEA. There are 13 residues in the CDR3. CDR3 sequence (DNA): TGCAGCGTTGAAGCAGGACAGGGCACTGAAGCTTTCTTT. Protein: CSVEAGQGTEAFF.

The chain joins TRBV4-1 to TRBJ2-3; D unresolved. Trimming shortened V by 0 bases and J by 6 bases, and 10 bases separated the two germline ends. The CDR3 covers 14 residues. Germline CDR1 reads MGHRA; CDR2 reads YSYEKL. CDR3 nucleotide sequence: TGCGCCAGCAGCCAAGATCCCCTCTGGGATACGCAGTATTTT. The encoded protein is CASSQDPLWDTQYF.